This T cell receptor beta chain comes out of a study of siplizumab effects on memory and regulatory T cells. This clone was recorded only once. Its antigen remains unidentified. Measured with immunoSEQ multiplex PCR; TCRdb has only the in-frame clones, and not every one. The profile covers about 64,000 clones, with about 96% appearing a single time and 0.095% taken by the ten largest. For a few donor pairs, CD4+ naive/memory and CD8+ naive/effector-memory/TEMRA unstimulated subsets were also sequenced. Unmatched junction bases numbered 10, after V lost 5 bases and J lost 5 bases. The CDR3 is 15 residues long. Germline CDR1 and CDR2: SGHAT and FQNNGV. Points from the study as a whole: About 80-97% of proliferating CD4+ or CD8+ clones had no assignable naive or memory phenotype. The mean Treg-derived percentage of mappable alloreactive CD4+ clones was about 70% with siplizumab compared with about 28% in controls.

This chain joins TRBV11-2 and TRBJ2-5, with 8 bases identical to TRBD2. The TCR was taken from a human donor in good health. The sequencing input was naive CD8+ T cells sorted from blood. CDR3 region: CASSLGGGREETQYF. In DNA, the CDR3 is TGTGCCAGCAGCCTTGGCGGGGGGAGGGAGGAGACCCAGTACTTC.